The 22 T cell receptor beta chains listed next were all sequenced from one sample in a study of long-term antiretroviral therapy in people with HIV. An immunoSEQ assay, version v3.0, was performed at survey level. Libraries were prepared by immunoSEQ multiplex PCR; TCRdb keeps only in-frame clonotypes and omits some of them. The sample yields 20,000 or so clones, approximately 79% seen once. Sequencing was performed on unsorted PBMCs, taken at the start of antiretroviral therapy, before treatment. These receptors were collected from a man younger than 35 with HIV.

The chain combines TRBV5-1 with TRBJ2-5; 11 bases agree with TRBD2. Per germline, CDR1 SGHRS and CDR2 YFSETQ. The CDR3 covers 16 residues. Trimming removed 1 base from V and 1 base from J; junction bases left unmatched: 3. The CDR3 DNA sequence: TGCGCCAGCAGCTTGATGCTAGCGGGAGGCCAAGAGACCCAGTACTTC. Its translation: CASSLMLAGGQETQYF.

J is TRBJ2-1 and V is TRBV7-2, with TRBD1 as a possible D gene (7 bases). Trimming removed 3 bases at V and 7 bases at J, with 13 bases between. CDR3 length: 14 amino acids. Germline CDR1 SGHTA, CDR2 FQGNSA. The CDR3 loop reads CASSFSSGGNEQFF. The CDR3 region has the DNA TGTGCCAGCAGCTTTTCGTCAGGGGGGAATGAGCAGTTCTTC.

As DNA, the CDR3 is TGCGCCAGCAGCTTGGAACTCCTGAACGCAGATACGCAGTATTTT. Its translation: CASSLELLNADTQYF. V gene TRBV5-1 combines with J gene TRBJ2-3, with D hard to call. V was trimmed by 0 bases and J by 4 bases, leaving 12 bases between them. The V gene's germline CDR1 is SGHRS and CDR2 YFSETQ. The CDR3 extends over 15 amino acids.

The CDR3 coding sequence is TGCGCCAGCAGCTCAGGGTCAGCTAACTATGGCTACACCTTC. Translation: CASSSGSANYGYTF. The V and J genes are TRBV5-1 and TRBJ1-2; possible D gene TRBD1, 5 bases. With 3 bases removed from V and 0 bases from J, the gap between germline ends came to 9 bases. The CDR3 extends over 14 amino acids. Germline values: CDR1 SGHRS, CDR2 YFSETQ. Combining the CDR3 with reference TRBV5-1 and TRBJ1-2 gives the whole variable domain KAGVTQTPRYLIKTRGQQVTLSCSPISGHRSVSWYQQTPGQGLQFLFEYFSETQRNKGNFPGRFSGRQFSNSRSEMNVSTLELGDSALYLCASSSGSANYGYTFGSGTRLTVV.

This rearrangement joins TRBV5-1 to TRBJ2-3; 8 bases agree with TRBD2. Germline CDR1 is SGHRS and CDR2 is YFSETQ. This CDR3 has 15 residues. V trimming: 4 bases; J trimming: 5 bases; junction bases outside the gene matches: 9. The CDR3 DNA sequence: TGCGCCAGCAGCCCCCCCTTAGCGGGAAGAGATACGCAGTATTTT. This codes for CASSPPLAGRDTQYF.

The gene calls are TRBV5-6 and TRBJ2-3; 8 positions agree with TRBD1. This CDR3 has 15 residues. The V and J ends lost 3 bases and 2 bases, in that order; junction bases with no gene match: 5. Germline CDR1 reads SGHDT; CDR2 reads YYEEEE. The CDR3 is CASSSGTGYTDTQYF. The CDR3 DNA reads as TGTGCCAGCAGCTCCGGGACAGGATACACAGATACGCAGTATTTT. Complete variable domain (other parts from reference TRBV5-6 and TRBJ2-3): DAGVTQSPTHLIKTRGQQVTLRCSPKSGHDTVSWYQQALGQGPQFIFQYYEEEERQRGNFPDRFSGHQFPNYSSELNVNALLLGDSALYLCASSSGTGYTDTQYFGPGTRLTVL.

The chain employs TRBV9 and TRBJ2-3; 7 bases map to TRBD2. Unmatched junction bases numbered 9, after V lost 4 bases and J lost 1 base. Germline V gives CDR1 SGDLS, CDR2 YYNGEE. The CDR3 is 16 residues long. CDR3 protein: CASSPHGGGGTDTQYF. The CDR3, as DNA: TGTGCCAGCAGCCCCCATGGGGGAGGGGGCACAGATACGCAGTATTTT.

This clone turned up a few times. The chain employs TRBV29-1 and TRBJ2-1; 12 bases line up with TRBD2. Germline V gives CDR1 SQVTM, CDR2 ANQGSEA. The CDR3 has 15 residues. The V gene end was trimmed by 5 bases and the J gene end by 5 bases; junction bases not matched to a gene: 7. The CDR3 DNA is TGCAGCGTTCCAGGACTAGCGGGACCCCACAATGAGCAGTTCTTC. This encodes CSVPGLAGPHNEQFF.

V gene TRBV19 combines with J gene TRBJ1-5; D is uncertain. Trimming shortened V by 7 bases and J by 3 bases, and 16 bases separated the two germline ends. The germline CDR1 and CDR2 sequences are LNHDA and SQIVND (reference sequence). This CDR3 spans 15 amino acids. CDR3 loop: CASNWWGDLNQPQHF. CDR3 nucleotides: TGTGCCAGTAACTGGTGGGGTGATCTCAATCAGCCCCAGCATTTT. Drawing the rest from reference TRBV19 and TRBJ1-5, the complete variable domain is DGGITQSPKYLFRKEGQNVTLSCEQNLNHDAMYWYRQDPGQGLRLIYYSQIVNDFQKGDIAEGYSVSREKKESFPLTVTSAQKNPTAFYLCASNWWGDLNQPQHFGDGTRLSIL.

J is TRBJ1-4 and V is TRBV7-2, with 9 bases matching TRBD1. Trimming cost V 6 bases and J 5 bases; bases outside gene matches: 4. The CDR3 runs 14 residues. Germline CDR1 is SGHTA and CDR2 is FQGNSA. The CDR3 sequence is CASRLTGGNEKLFF. The CDR3 bases are TGTGCCAGCAGATTGACAGGGGGGAATGAAAAACTGTTTTTT.

V and J are TRBV9 and TRBJ2-2; no clear D. CDR3 size: 13 residues. Germline V lookup: CDR1 SGDLS, CDR2 YYNGEE. Trimming took off 1 base at V and 6 bases at J, with 7 bases between the two ends. For the CDR3, the DNA is TGTGCCAGCAGCGTACGGCGAGCCGGGGAGCTGTTTTTT. This sequence encodes CASSVRRAGELFF.

This clone was counted only a few times. The same CDR3 is also encoded by other DNA sequences in this sample. The V gene is TRBV29-1, the J gene TRBJ1-1; D is undetermined. V lost 7 bases, J lost 1 base, and 7 bases lay in between. CDR1 is SQVTM, CDR2 ANQGSEA, per germline. The CDR3 spans 11 residues. The CDR3 protein is CSALTNTEAFF. CDR3 in DNA: TGCAGCGCGCTCACGAACACTGAAGCTTTCTTT.

By its share, this clone is medium-sized. The V and J genes are TRBV10-3 and TRBJ2-7; 9 positions match TRBD1. The CDR3 has 15 residues. Germline V gives CDR1 ENHRY, CDR2 SYGVKD. After removal of 7 bases from V and 6 bases from J, the junction contained 13 bases not matched to a gene. For the CDR3, the DNA is TGTGCCATCACCCGAGGGACAGGGAGGGCGAGCGAGCAGTACTTC. It codes for CAITRGTGRASEQYF.

The V and J genes are TRBV7-9 and TRBJ2-7; no firm D call. CDR1 SEHNR and CDR2 FQNEAQ come from the germline V gene (reference sequence). Trimming took 7 bases from V and 0 from J, leaving 10 bases between them. CDR3 length: 13 residues. CDR3 coding DNA: TGTGCCAGCACAACTTCCGGCTCCTACGAGCAGTACTTC. Its protein product is CASTTSGSYEQYF. Full variable domain (outside the CDR3, taken from reference TRBV7-9 and TRBJ2-7): DTGVSQNPRHKITKRGQNVTFRCDPISEHNRLYWYRQTLGQGPEFLTYFQNEAQLEKSRLLSDRFSAERPKGSFSTLEIQRTEQGDSAMYLCASTTSGSYEQYFGPGTRLTVT.

This clone is medium-sized by share. J is TRBJ1-1 and V is TRBV7-9; D gene unclear. Germline values: CDR1 SEHNR, CDR2 FQNEAQ (reference sequence). V gave up 1 base and J gave up 3 bases, with 6 bases separating them. The CDR3 spans 13 residues. Here the CDR3 reads CASSLGGHTEAFF. CDR3 nucleotide sequence: TGTGCCAGCAGCTTAGGCGGTCACACTGAAGCTTTCTTT.

The chain joins TRBV11-2 to TRBJ2-1; TRBD2 aligns across 7 bases. The germline gives CDR1 SGHAT, CDR2 FQNNGV. With V trimmed by 4 bases and J by 5 bases, 17 bases remained unmatched. The CDR3 extends over 18 amino acids. CDR3 nucleotides: TGTGCCAGCAGCTCTCTATACCCCACCTCTGCGGGAGACAATGAGCAGTTCTTC. Protein sequence: CASSSLYPTSAGDNEQFF.

This clone has a handful of counts. The chain carries TRBV27 and TRBJ2-1; 11 nucleotides line up with TRBD1. The germline gives CDR1 MNHEY, CDR2 SMNVEV (reference sequence). V lost 5 bases to trimming and J lost 9 bases; unmatched junction nucleotides: 6. The CDR3 is made up of 14 amino acids. CDR3 protein: CASSGRTGGLEQFF. CDR3 sequence (DNA): TGTGCCAGCAGTGGAAGGACAGGGGGCCTTGAGCAGTTCTTC.

This chain joins TRBV6-6 and TRBJ2-3, with 7 bases lining up with TRBD2. The V segment lost 5 bases and the J segment 4 bases; nucleotides outside the gene matches: 12. This CDR3 has 16 residues. Germline lookup yields CDR1 MNHNY and CDR2 SVGAGI (reference sequence). CDR3 nucleotides: TGTGCCAGCAGTCCGTTCAGAGGCGGGAGCGCAGATACGCAGTATTTT. It codes for CASSPFRGGSADTQYF.

The rearrangement joins TRBV7-8 to TRBJ1-5, with a tentative D call TRBD1 (6 bases). Trimming pared 6 bases from V and 2 bases from J, leaving 20 bases between. CDR1 is SGHVS and CDR2 is FQNEAQ in the germline V gene. The CDR3 length is 17 residues. CDR3 sequence (DNA): TGTGCCAGCAGGATAAGGGGGGCGCGTGGTGGCAATCAGCCCCAGCATTTT. Translating gives CASRIRGARGGNQPQHF.

This rearrangement joins TRBV11-1 to TRBJ1-3; D is undetermined. CDR1 SGHAT and CDR2 FQDESV come from the germline V gene (reference sequence). The CDR3 is made up of 14 amino acids. V gave up 1 base and J gave up 1 base, with 5 bases separating them. CDR3 amino acids: CASSLDLSGNTIYF. The CDR3 DNA reads TGTGCCAGCAGCTTAGATTTATCTGGAAACACCATATATTTT.

The V gene is TRBV11-3, the J gene TRBJ2-3; unclear D gene. The V gene lost 0 bases and the J gene lost 1 base, with 2 bases spanning the gap. The CDR3 is 13 residues long. Per germline, CDR1 SGHNT and CDR2 YENEEA. CDR3 DNA sequence: TGTGCCAGCAGCTTAGAAGGCACAGATACGCAGTATTTT. It specifies CASSLEGTDTQYF.

The chain's CDR3 is CASSYSRDTPNYGYTF. CDR3 nucleotide sequence: TGTGCCAGCAGTTACTCGCGGGACACACCTAACTATGGCTACACCTTC. The J gene is TRBJ1-2, the V gene TRBV6-5; D is perhaps TRBD1 (6 bases). This CDR3 has 16 residues. V was shortened by 0 bases and J by 0 bases, with 11 bases between the two germline ends. The V gene's germline CDR1 is MNHEY and CDR2 SVGAGI.